Reported below is one T cell receptor beta chain. As yet, its antigen is unknown. The PCR ran on 60 Vbeta and 13 Jbeta primers. The method was immunoSEQ multiplex PCR; TCRdb's version includes in-frame clones alone and lacks a portion of them. Among over 40,000 clones listed, approximately 68% were seen once. Germline CDR1 LGHNA, CDR2 YNFKEQ. This CDR3 region has 15 residues. The germline V and J ends were trimmed by 4 bases and 10 bases, with 22 bases remaining between them. The data belong to a study of cytomegalovirus exposure and HLA in healthy donors. General study findings and limits: For TCR beta chains, V- and J-gene trimming was later linked to a missense DCLRE1C variant.

The specimen sequenced was PBMCs. V usage is TRBV4-2 and J usage is TRBJ1-1; TRBD1 might be the D (6 bases). The sequence came from a man under 40 in good health and CMV-seronegative. The CDR3 reads CASSPSSTGPWGAFF. The DNA of the CDR3 is TGTGCCAGCAGCCCATCAAGCACAGGGCCATGGGGAGCTTTCTTT.